This TCR beta chain was identified in a study of early T cells in non-severe SARS-CoV-2 infection. Study-wide context: Chains were unpaired, as sequencing was done on bulk RNA from unsorted whole blood. Study-wide results and limits: In VDJdb matching, anti-spike CD8 responses were favored while private and CD4 specificities went missing.

Researchers tagged individual cDNA molecules with unique molecular identifiers. TCRdb independently ran MiXCR on the 5' RACE reads; one entry per CDR3 protein. The sample lists about 52,000 distinct CDR3 sequences, approximately 9.9% occurring once. The CDR3 spans 14 residues. V lost 4 bases, J lost 4 bases, and 11 bases lay in between. As concerns this clonotype: Its antigen is undetermined.

Sequenced material: whole blood. The origin of this receptor is an adult who was a healthcare worker with PCR-confirmed SARS-CoV-2 infection or an uninfected control (not recorded which). This chain connects TRBV12-3 or TRBV12-4 to TRBJ1-3; D gene uncertain. The CDR3 loop reads CASSSSGTGNTIYF. The CDR3, as DNA: TGTGCCAGCAGTTCCTCTGGTACCGGAAACACCATATATTTT.